This T cell receptor (beta chain) was recovered during a study of radiation and T cells in renal cell carcinoma. The method was immunoSEQ multiplex PCR; TCRdb's version includes in-frame clones alone and lacks a portion of them. Among roughly 140,000 clones listed, roughly 87% were seen once. Sample time point: blood 2 weeks post-SBRT. Specified treatment: 15 Gy SBRT to primary tumor, nephrectomy 4 weeks later. After SBRT, blood was collected at 2 and 4 weeks, plus baseline. This CDR3 comprises 15 residues. After removal of 2 bases from V and 5 bases from J, the junction contained 6 bases not matched to a gene. The V gene's germline CDR1 is LNHDA and CDR2 SQIVND (reference sequence).

The receptor was isolated from a woman in her forties or fifties with renal cell carcinoma. Specimen: blood, collected from a patient whose treatment included radiotherapy and nephrectomy. The V call is TRBV19, the J call TRBJ2-1; 7 positions match TRBD2. The CDR3 DNA sequence: TGTGCCAGTAGTATACTCTCGGGGGGAGACAATGAGCAGTTCTTC. The encoded protein is CASSILSGGDNEQFF.